A single sample gave rise to the 8 T cell receptor beta chains below, sequenced in a study of T-cell memory formation after mild COVID-19. A single record per CDR3 protein comes from TCRdb applying MiXCR to the 5' RACE reads. Here the sample spans 250,000 to 350,000 distinct CDR3 sequences, roughly a fifth being singletons. The sequencing sample was made of PBMCs or a T cell subset sorted from them (not recorded which). Receptors originate from a young man who had mild COVID-19 (a few samples of this study predate the infection). Cell type and time point are not known.

This clonotype has a handful of counts. The chain is built from TRBV5-4 and TRBJ2-7; D remains unclear. The length of the CDR3 is 14 residues. The germline V and J ends were trimmed by 3 bases and 2 bases, with 12 bases remaining between them. From germline, CDR1 is SGHNT and CDR2 YYREEE (reference sequence). The DNA for the CDR3 is TGTGCCAGCAGCTCCCGCGGTCGGACCTACGAGCAGTACTTC. It is translated as CASSSRGRTYEQYF.

The table lists this clonotype with a count of one. The V gene is TRBV28, the J gene TRBJ1-2; TRBD1 might be the D (5 bases). CDR1 is MDHEN, CDR2 SYDVKM, per germline. Trimming took off 10 bases at V and 4 bases at J, with 16 bases between the two ends. The CDR3 sequence is 13 residues long. The CDR3 spells CATFNRRTYGYTF. The CDR3 DNA follows: TGTGCCACTTTCAACAGGAGAACCTATGGCTACACCTTC.

This clonotype was observed many times. The V call is TRBV5-6, the J call TRBJ2-5, with D possibly being TRBD1 (6 bases). The germline CDR1 and CDR2 sequences are SGHDT and YYEEEE. V lost 2 bases, J lost 4 bases, and 12 bases lay in between. The CDR3 runs 14 residues. The CDR3 DNA follows: TGTGCCAGCAGCTTCAAACAGGGCGGAGAGACCCAGTACTTC. Translating gives CASSFKQGGETQYF.

This clonotype was seen only a few times. The V and J genes are TRBV7-7 and TRBJ2-2; D possibly corresponds to TRBD2 (6 bases). V was shortened by 4 bases and J by 6 bases, with 18 bases between the two germline ends. CDR1 SSHAT and CDR2 FNYEAQ come from the germline V gene (reference sequence). The CDR3 runs to 16 residues. The CDR3 here is CASSSEGTVSAGELFF. The CDR3 region has the DNA TGTGCCAGCAGCTCGGAGGGGACGGTTAGCGCCGGGGAGCTGTTTTTT.

The chain uses TRBV5-1 and TRBJ2-1; D is possibly TRBD1 (7 bases). Germline CDR1 reads SGHRS; CDR2 reads YFSETQ. This CDR3 has 16 residues. V was cut by 4 bases and J by 5 bases, with 19 bases left in between. The CDR3 DNA is TGCGCCAGCAGCCGCAGGGGGGCTCCATCGGACAATGAGCAGTTCTTC. This gives the protein CASSRRGAPSDNEQFF.

This clonotype was seen only a few times. The chain employs TRBV7-8 and TRBJ2-3; 7 positions match TRBD2. Germline-derived CDR1 and CDR2 are SGHVS and FQNEAQ. This CDR3 comprises 13 residues. The trim removed 5 bases at V and 6 bases at J, leaving 5 bases unmatched. CDR3 loop: CASSTAGEDTQYF. CDR3 nucleotides: TGTGCCAGCAGCACGGCGGGGGAGGATACGCAGTATTTT. Looking up the rest from reference TRBV7-8 and TRBJ2-3 gives the full variable domain: GAGVSQSPRYKVAKRGQDVALRCDPISGHVSLFWYQQALGQGPEFLTYFQNEAQLDKSGLPSDRFFAERPEGSVSTLKIQRTQQEDSAVYLCASSTAGEDTQYFGPGTRLTVL.

This clonotype was seen more than once but under ten times. Its ends do not fully match the called genes, so a read error is possible. The V call is TRBV2, the J call TRBJ2-5; the match to TRBD1 covers 7 bases. Germline CDR1 SNHLY, CDR2 FYNNEI. The CDR3 has 12 residues. The CDR3 DNA is TGTGCCAGCAGTGGGGACAGAAATGCGCGGAACTTC. Translation gives CASSGDRNARNF.

The table lists this clonotype with many counts. This chain uses TRBV18 with TRBJ2-3; 7 nucleotides line up with TRBD1. The V gene end was trimmed by 3 bases and the J gene end by 4 bases; junction bases not matched to a gene: 1. There are 13 residues in the CDR3. From germline, CDR1 is KGHSH and CDR2 LQKENI. The CDR3 bases are TGTGCCAGCTCACCCACAGGGGCAGATACGCAGTATTTT. It specifies CASSPTGADTQYF.